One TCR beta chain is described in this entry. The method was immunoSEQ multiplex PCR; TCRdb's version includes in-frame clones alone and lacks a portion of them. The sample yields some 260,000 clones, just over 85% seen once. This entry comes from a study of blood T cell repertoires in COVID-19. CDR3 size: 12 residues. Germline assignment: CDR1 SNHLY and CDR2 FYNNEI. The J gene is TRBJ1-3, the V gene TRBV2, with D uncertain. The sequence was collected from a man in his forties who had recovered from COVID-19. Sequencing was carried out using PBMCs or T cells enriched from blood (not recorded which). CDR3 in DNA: TGTGCGGAGGTCGGTGTAGGAAACACCATATATTTT. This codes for CAEVGVGNTIYF.